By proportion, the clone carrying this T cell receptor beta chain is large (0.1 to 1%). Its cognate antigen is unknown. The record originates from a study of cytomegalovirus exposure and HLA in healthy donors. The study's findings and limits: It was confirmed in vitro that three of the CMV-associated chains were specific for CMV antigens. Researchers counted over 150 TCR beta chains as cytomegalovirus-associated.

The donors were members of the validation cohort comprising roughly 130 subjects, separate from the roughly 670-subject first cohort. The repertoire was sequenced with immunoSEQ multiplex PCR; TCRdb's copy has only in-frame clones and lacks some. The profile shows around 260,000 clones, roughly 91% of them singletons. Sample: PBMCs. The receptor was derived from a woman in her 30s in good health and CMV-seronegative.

CDR3 sequence: CASISGQDNTEAFF. The CDR3 DNA reads TGTGCCAGTATCTCGGGACAGGACAACACTGAAGCTTTCTTT. The V gene is TRBV19, the J gene TRBJ1-1; the match to TRBD1 covers 8 bases. This CDR3 has 14 residues. Germline V gives CDR1 LNHDA, CDR2 SQIVND (reference sequence). Germline trimming cut 7 bases from V and 2 bases from J; bases unmatched to any gene: 6.